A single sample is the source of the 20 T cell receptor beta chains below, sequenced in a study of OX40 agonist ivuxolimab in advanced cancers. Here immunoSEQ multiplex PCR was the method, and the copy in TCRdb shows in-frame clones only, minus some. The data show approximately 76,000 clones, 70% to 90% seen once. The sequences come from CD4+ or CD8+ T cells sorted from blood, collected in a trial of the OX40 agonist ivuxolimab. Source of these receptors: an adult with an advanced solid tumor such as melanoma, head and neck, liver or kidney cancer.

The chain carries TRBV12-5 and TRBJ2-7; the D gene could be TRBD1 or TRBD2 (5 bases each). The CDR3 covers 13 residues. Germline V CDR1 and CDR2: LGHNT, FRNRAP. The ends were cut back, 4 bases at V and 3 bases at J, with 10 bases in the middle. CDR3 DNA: TGTGCTAGTGGTTGGGACGCTGACTACGAGCAGTACTTC. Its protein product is CASGWDADYEQYF. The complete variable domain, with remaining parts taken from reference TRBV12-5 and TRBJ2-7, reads DARVTQTPRHKVTEMGQEVTMRCQPILGHNTVFWYRQTMMQGLELLAYFRNRAPLDDSGMPKDRFSAEMPDATLATLKIQPSEPRDSAVYFCASGWDADYEQYFGPGTRLTVT.

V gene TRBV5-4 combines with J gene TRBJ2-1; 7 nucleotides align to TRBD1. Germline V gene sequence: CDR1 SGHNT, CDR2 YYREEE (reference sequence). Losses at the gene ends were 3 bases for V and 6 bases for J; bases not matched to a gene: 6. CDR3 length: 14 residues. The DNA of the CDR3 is TGTGCCAGCAGCTACACGGACAGGCTCAATGAGCAGTTCTTC. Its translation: CASSYTDRLNEQFF.

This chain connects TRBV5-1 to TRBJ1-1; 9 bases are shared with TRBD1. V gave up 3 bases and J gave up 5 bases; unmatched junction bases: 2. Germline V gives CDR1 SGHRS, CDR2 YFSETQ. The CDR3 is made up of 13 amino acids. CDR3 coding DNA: TGCGCCAGCAGCTCACAGGGGGCGACTGAAGCTTTCTTT. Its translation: CASSSQGATEAFF. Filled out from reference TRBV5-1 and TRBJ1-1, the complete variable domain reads KAGVTQTPRYLIKTRGQQVTLSCSPISGHRSVSWYQQTPGQGLQFLFEYFSETQRNKGNFPGRFSGRQFSNSRSEMNVSTLELGDSALYLCASSSQGATEAFFGQGTRLTVV.

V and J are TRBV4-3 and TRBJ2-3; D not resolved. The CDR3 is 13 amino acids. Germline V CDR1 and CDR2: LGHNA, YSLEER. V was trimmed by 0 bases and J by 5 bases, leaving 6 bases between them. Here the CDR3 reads CASSQDSGDTQYF. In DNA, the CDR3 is TGCGCCAGCAGCCAAGATTCTGGAGATACGCAGTATTTT.

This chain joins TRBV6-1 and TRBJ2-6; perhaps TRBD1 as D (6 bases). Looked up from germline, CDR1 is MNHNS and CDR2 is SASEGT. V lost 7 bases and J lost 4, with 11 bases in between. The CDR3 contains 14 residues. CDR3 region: CASKGVSGANVLTF. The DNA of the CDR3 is TGTGCCAGCAAGGGGGTATCAGGGGCCAACGTCCTGACTTTC.

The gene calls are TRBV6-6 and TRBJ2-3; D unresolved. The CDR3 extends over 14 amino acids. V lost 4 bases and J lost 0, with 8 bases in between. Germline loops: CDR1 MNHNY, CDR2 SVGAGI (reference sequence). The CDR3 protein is CASSSGSSTDTQYF. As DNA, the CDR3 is TGTGCCAGCAGTTCTGGATCTAGCACAGATACGCAGTATTTT.

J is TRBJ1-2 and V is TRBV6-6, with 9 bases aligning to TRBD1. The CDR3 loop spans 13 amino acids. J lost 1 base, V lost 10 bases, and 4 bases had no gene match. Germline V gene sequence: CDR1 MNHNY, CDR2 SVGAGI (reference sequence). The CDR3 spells CATGQGLNYGYTF. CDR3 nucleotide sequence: TGTGCCACGGGACAGGGACTTAACTATGGCTACACCTTC.

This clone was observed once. This CDR3 reads CASSQSPGQGSYEQYF. The CDR3 region has the DNA TGCGCCAGCAGCCAATCGCCGGGACAGGGCAGCTACGAGCAGTACTTC. The gene calls are TRBV4-1 and TRBJ2-5; the match to TRBD1 covers 9 bases. The end of the DNA fits TRBJ2-7 better, so the J call may be wrong. This CDR3 has 16 amino acids. Germline lookup yields CDR1 MGHRA and CDR2 YSYEKL.

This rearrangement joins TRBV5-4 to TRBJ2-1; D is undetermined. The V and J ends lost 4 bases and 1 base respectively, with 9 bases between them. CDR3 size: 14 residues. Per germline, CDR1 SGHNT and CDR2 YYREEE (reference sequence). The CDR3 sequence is CASSPPDSYNEQFF. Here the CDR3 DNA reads TGTGCCAGCAGCCCCCCCGATTCCTACAATGAGCAGTTCTTC.

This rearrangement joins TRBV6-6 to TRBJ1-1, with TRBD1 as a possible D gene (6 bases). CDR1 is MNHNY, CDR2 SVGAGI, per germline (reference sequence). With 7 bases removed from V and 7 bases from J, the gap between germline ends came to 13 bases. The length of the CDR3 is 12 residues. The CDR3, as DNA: TGTGCCAGCACCGGACCAGGGGTTGAAGCTTTCTTT. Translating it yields CASTGPGVEAFF.

The CDR3 loop is CASRPGMVGNTIYF. The CDR3 region has the DNA TGCGCCAGCAGACCCGGAATGGTGGGAAACACCATATATTTT. The V call is TRBV5-1, the J call TRBJ1-3; no clear D gene. Trimming removed 5 bases from V and 4 bases from J, with 13 bases in between. The germline V gene has CDR1 SGHRS and CDR2 YFSETQ. The CDR3 contains 14 residues.

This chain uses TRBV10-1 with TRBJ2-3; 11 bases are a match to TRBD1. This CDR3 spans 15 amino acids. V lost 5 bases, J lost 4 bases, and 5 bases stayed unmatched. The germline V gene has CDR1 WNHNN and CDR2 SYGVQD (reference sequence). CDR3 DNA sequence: TGCGCCAGCAGTTCCGGGACAGGGGGAGCAGATACGCAGTATTTT. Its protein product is CASSSGTGGADTQYF.

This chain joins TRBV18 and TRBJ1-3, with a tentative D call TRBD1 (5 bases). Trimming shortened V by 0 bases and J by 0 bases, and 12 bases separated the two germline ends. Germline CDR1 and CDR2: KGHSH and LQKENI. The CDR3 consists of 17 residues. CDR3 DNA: TGTGCCAGCTCACCACCCTGGGACGGACTCTCTGGAAACACCATATATTTT. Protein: CASSPPWDGLSGNTIYF.

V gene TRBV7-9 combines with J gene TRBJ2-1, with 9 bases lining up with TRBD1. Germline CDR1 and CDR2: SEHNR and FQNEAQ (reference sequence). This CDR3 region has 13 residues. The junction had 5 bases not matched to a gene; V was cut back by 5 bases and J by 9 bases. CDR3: CASSPTGGGEQFF. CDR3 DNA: TGTGCCAGCAGCCCCACAGGGGGCGGTGAGCAGTTCTTC.

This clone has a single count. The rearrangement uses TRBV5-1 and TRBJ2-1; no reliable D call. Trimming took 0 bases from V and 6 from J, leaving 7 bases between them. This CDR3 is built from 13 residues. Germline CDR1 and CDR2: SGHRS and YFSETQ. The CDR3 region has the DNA TGCGCCAGCAGCTTGGCAGGAGTCAATGAGCAGTTCTTC. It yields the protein CASSLAGVNEQFF. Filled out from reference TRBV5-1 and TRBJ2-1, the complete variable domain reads KAGVTQTPRYLIKTRGQQVTLSCSPISGHRSVSWYQQTPGQGLQFLFEYFSETQRNKGNFPGRFSGRQFSNSRSEMNVSTLELGDSALYLCASSLAGVNEQFFGPGTRLTVL.

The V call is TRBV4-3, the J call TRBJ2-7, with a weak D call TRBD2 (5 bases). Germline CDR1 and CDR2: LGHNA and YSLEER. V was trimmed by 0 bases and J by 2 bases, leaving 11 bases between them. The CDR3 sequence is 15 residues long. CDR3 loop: CASSQEGGPPYEQYF. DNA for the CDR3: TGCGCCAGCAGCCAAGAGGGCGGGCCGCCCTACGAGCAGTACTTC.

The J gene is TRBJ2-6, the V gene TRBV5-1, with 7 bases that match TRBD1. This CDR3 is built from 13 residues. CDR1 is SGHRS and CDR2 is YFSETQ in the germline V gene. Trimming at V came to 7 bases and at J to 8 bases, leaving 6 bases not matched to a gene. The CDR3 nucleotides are TGCGCCAGCTCCGGACAGGTAACCAACGTCCTGACTTTC. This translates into CASSGQVTNVLTF.

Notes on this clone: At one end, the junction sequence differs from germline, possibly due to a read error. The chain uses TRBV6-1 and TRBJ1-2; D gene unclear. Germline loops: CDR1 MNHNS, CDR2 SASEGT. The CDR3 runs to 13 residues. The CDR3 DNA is TGTGCCAGCAGTGAAGAAGGTAACCATGGCTACACCTTC. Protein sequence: CASSEEGNHGYTF.

CDR3 region: CASSRNRAHEQYF. The CDR3 coding sequence is TGTGCCAGTAGTCGAAACAGGGCCCACGAGCAGTACTTC. This chain connects TRBV19 to TRBJ2-7, with D tentatively TRBD1 (6 bases). Germline lookup yields CDR1 LNHDA and CDR2 SQIVND (reference sequence). Between the trimmed V and J ends, which lost 5 bases and 5 bases, there was a span of 13 bases. The CDR3 sequence is 13 residues long. Using reference TRBV19 and TRBJ2-7 for the parts outside the CDR3, the full variable domain is DGGITQSPKYLFRKEGQNVTLSCEQNLNHDAMYWYRQDPGQGLRLIYYSQIVNDFQKGDIAEGYSVSREKKESFPLTVTSAQKNPTAFYLCASSRNRAHEQYFGPGTRLTVT.

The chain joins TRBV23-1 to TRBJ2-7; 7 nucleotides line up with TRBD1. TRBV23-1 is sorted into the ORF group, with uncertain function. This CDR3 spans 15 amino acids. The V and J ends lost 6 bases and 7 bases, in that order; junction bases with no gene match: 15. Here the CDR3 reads CASSQGRGSSWEQYF. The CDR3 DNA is TGCGCCAGCAGCCAAGGCAGGGGGAGTTCGTGGGAGCAGTACTTC.